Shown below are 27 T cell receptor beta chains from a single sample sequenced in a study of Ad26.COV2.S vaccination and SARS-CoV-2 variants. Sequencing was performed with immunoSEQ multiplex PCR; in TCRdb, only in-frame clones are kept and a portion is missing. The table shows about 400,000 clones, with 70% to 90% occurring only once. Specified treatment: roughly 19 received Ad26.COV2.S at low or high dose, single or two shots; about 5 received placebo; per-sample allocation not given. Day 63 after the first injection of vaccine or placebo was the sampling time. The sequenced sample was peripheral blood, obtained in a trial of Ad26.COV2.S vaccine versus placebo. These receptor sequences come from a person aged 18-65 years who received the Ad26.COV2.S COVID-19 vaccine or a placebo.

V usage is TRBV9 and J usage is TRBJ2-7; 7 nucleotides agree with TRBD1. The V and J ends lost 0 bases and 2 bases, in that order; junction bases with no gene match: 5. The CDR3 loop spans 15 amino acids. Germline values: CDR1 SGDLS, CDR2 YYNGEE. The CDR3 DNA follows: TGTGCCAGCAGCGTAGCGGCAGGGGGTCCCTACGAGCAGTACTTC. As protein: CASSVAAGGPYEQYF.

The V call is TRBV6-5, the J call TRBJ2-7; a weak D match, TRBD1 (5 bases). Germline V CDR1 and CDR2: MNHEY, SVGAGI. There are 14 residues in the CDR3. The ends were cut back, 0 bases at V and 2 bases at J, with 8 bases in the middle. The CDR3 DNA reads TGTGCCAGCAGTTACTCGGCAGGGACCTACGAGCAGTACTTC. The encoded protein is CASSYSAGTYEQYF.

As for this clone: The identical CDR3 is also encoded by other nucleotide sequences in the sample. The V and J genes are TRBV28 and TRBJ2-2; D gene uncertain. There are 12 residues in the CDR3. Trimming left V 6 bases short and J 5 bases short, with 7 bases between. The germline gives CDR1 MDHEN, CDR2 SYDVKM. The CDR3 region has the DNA TGTGCCAGCAGGGTGGGGACCGGGGAGCTGTTTTTT. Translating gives CASRVGTGELFF.

CDR3 in DNA: TGTGCCAGCAGCCTAGACACGGGCTTTGGCACAGATACGCAGTATTTT. This codes for CASSLDTGFGTDTQYF. V usage is TRBV7-9 and J usage is TRBJ2-3, with D unclear. Germline V gives CDR1 SEHNR, CDR2 FQNEAQ (reference sequence). Between the trimmed V and J ends, which lost 5 bases and 1 base, there was a span of 16 bases. CDR3 length: 16 residues.

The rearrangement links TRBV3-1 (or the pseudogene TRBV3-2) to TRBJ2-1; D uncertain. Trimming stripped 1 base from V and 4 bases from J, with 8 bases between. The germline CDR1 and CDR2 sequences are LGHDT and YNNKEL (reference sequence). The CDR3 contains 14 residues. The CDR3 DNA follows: TGTGCCAGCAGCCAAGGACGGGCTTACAATGAGCAGTTCTTC. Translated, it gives CASSQGRAYNEQFF.

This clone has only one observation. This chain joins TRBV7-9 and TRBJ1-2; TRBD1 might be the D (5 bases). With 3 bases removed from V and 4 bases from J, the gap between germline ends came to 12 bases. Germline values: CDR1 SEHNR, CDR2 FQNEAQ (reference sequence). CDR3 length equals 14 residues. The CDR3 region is CASSFRGDGYGYTF. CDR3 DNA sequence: TGTGCCAGCAGCTTTCGGGGGGACGGCTATGGCTACACCTTC.

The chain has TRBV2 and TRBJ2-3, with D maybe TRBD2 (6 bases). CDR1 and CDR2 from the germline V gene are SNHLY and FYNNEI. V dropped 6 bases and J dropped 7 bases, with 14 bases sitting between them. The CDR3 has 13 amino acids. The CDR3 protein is CASRRDRTNTQYF. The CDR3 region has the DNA TGTGCCAGCAGGAGAGACCGGACTAATACGCAGTATTTT.

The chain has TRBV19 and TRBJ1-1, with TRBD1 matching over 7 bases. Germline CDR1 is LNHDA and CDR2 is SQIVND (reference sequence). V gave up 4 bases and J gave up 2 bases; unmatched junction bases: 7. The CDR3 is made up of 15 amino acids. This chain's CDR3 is CASSTWTGINTEAFF. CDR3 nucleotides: TGTGCCAGTAGTACATGGACAGGTATAAACACTGAAGCTTTCTTT.

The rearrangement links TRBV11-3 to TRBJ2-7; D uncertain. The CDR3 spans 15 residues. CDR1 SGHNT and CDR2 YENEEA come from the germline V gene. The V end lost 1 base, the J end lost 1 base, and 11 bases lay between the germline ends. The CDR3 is CASSLGKGHSYEQYF. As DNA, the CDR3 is TGTGCCAGCAGCTTAGGGAAGGGTCATTCCTACGAGCAGTACTTC.

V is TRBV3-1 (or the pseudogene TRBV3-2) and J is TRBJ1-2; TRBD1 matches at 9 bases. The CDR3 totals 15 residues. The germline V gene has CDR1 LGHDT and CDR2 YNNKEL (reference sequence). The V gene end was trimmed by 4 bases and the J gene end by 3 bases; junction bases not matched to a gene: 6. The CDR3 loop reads CASSPDGQGYYGYTF. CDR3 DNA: TGTGCCAGCAGCCCGGATGGACAGGGGTACTATGGCTACACCTTC.

The CDR3, as DNA: TGTGCCAGCAGACGACAGGCCTTAACGGGTGAAAAACTGTTTTTT. Translation gives CASRRQALTGEKLFF. V is TRBV6-1 and J is TRBJ1-4, with D tentatively TRBD1 (6 bases). V dropped 6 bases and J dropped 7 bases, with 18 bases sitting between them. Germline V gene lookup returns CDR1 MNHNS and CDR2 SASEGT. The CDR3 runs to 15 residues.

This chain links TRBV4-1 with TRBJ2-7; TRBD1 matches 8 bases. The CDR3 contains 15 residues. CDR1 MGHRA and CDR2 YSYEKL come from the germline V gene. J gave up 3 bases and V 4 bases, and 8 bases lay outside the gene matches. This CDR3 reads CASSRELQGDYEQYF. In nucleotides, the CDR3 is TGCGCCAGCAGCCGAGAATTACAGGGGGACTACGAGCAGTACTTC.

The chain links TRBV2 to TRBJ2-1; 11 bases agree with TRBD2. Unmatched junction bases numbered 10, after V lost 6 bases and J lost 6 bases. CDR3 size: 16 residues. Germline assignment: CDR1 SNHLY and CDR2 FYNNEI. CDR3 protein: CASRLLAGAGGNEQFF. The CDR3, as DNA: TGTGCCAGCAGGTTACTAGCGGGGGCAGGGGGCAATGAGCAGTTCTTC.

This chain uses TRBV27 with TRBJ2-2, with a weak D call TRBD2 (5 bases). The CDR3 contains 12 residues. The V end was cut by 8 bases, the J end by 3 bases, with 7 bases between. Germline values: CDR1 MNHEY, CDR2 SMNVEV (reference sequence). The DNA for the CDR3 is TGTGCCAGCGGGCGGGACACCGGGGAGCTGTTTTTT. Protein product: CASGRDTGELFF.

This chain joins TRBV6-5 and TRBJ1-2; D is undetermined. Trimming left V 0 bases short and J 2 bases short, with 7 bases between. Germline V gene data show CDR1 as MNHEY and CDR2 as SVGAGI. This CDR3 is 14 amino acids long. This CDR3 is CASSYSTGNYGYTF. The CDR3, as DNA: TGTGCCAGCAGTTACTCGACTGGGAACTATGGCTACACCTTC.

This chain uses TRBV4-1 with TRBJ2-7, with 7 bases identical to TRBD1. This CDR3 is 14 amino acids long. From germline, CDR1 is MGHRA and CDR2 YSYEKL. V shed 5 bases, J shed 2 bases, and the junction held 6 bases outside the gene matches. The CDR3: CASSSRDRAYEQYF. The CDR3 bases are TGCGCCAGCAGCTCCCGGGACAGAGCCTACGAGCAGTACTTC.

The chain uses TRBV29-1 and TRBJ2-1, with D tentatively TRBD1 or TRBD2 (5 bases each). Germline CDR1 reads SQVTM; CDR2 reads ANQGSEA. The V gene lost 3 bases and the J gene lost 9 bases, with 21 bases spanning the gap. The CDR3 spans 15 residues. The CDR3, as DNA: TGCAGCGTTGATAGGACCCTTACGAGGGACGGTGAGCAGTTCTTC. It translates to CSVDRTLTRDGEQFF.

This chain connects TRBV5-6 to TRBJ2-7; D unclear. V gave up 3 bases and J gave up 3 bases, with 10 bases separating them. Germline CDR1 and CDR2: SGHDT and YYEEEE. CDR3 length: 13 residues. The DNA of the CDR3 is TGTGCCAGCAGCTCGCGGATCAGCTACGAGCAGTACTTC. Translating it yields CASSSRISYEQYF.

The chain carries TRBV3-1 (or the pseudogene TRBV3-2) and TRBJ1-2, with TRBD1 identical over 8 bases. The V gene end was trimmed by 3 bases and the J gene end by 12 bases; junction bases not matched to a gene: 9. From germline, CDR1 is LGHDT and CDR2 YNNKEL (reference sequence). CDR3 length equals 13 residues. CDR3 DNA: TGTGCCAGCAGCCACAGGGGGCTATTGGGGGACACCTTC. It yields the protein CASSHRGLLGDTF.

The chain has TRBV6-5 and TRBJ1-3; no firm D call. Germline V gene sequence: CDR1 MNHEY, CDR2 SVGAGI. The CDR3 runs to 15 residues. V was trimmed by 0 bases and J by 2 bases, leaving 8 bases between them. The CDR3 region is CASSYSAAAGNTIYF. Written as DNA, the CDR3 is TGTGCCAGCAGTTACTCGGCGGCCGCTGGAAACACCATATATTTT.

This chain's CDR3 is CASRQGGTSGISYEQYF. The CDR3, as DNA: TGTGCCAGCAGACAGGGGGGTACTAGCGGCATTTCCTACGAGCAGTACTTC. This rearrangement joins TRBV19 to TRBJ2-7, with TRBD1 as a possible D gene (9 bases). The CDR3 contains 17 residues. Trimming cost V 9 bases and J 1 base, with 25 bases left between them. Germline assignment: CDR1 LNHDA and CDR2 SQIVND (reference sequence).

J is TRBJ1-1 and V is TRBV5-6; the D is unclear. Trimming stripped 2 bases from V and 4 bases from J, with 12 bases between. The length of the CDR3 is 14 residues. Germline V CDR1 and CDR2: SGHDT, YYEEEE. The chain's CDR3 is CASSFGRGFTEAFF. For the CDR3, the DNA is TGTGCCAGCAGCTTTGGTCGAGGGTTCACTGAAGCTTTCTTT.

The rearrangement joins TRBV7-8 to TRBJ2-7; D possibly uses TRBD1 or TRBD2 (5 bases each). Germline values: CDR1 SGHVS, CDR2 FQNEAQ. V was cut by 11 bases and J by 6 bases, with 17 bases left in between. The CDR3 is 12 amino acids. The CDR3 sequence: CAWDGGGGEQYF. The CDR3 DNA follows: TGTGCCTGGGACGGTGGAGGTGGCGAGCAGTACTTC.

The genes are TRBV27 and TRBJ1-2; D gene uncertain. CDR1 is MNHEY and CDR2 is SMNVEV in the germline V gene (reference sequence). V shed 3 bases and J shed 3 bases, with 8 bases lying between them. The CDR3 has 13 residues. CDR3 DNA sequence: TGTGCCAGCAGTTTCTGGGCAGACTATGGCTACACCTTC. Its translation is CASSFWADYGYTF.

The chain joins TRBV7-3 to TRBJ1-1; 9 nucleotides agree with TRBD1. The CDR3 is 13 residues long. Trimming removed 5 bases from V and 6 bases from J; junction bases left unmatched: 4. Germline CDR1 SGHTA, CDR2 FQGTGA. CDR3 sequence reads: CASSKHRGPEAFF. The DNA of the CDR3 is TGTGCCAGCAGCAAACACAGGGGGCCTGAAGCTTTCTTT. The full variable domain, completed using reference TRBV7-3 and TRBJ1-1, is GAGVSQTPSNKVTEKGKYVELRCDPISGHTALYWYRQSLGQGPEFLIYFQGTGAADDSGLPNDRFFAVRPEGSVSTLKIQRTERGDSAVYLCASSKHRGPEAFFGQGTRLTVV.

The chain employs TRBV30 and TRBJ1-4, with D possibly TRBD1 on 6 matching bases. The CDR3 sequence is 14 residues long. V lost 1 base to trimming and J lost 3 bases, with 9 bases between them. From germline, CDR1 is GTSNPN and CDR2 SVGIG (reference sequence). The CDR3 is CAWSGTASNEKLFF. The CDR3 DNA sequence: TGTGCCTGGAGTGGGACAGCTTCTAATGAAAAACTGTTTTTT.

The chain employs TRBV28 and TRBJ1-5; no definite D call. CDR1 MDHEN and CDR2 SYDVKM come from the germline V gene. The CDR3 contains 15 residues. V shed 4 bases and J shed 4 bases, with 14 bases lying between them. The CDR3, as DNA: TGTGCCAGCAGTTCCCTTGGCGTTGGGAATCAGCCCCAGCATTTT. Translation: CASSSLGVGNQPQHF.